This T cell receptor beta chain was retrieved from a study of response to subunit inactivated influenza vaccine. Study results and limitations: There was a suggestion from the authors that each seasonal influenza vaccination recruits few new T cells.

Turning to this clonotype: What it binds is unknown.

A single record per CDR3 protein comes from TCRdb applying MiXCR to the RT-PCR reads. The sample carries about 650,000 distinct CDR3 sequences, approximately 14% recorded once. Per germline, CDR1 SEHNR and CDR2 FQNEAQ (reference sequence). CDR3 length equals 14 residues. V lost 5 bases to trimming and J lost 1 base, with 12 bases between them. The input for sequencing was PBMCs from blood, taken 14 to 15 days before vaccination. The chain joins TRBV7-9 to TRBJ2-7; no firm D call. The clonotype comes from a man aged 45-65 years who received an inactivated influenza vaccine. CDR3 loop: CASSPSSMSYEQYF. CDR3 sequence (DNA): TGTGCCAGCAGCCCGTCGAGTATGTCCTACGAGCAGTACTTC.